The 12 T cell receptor beta chains given below trace back to one sample, sequenced in a study of blood T cell repertoires in COVID-19. Clones were sequenced by immunoSEQ multiplex PCR, and TCRdb holds only the in-frame ones, with some missing. The table records 170,000 or so clones, 65% to 90% of them present only once. The sequenced material came from peripheral blood. Source of these receptors: a human donor in a cohort sampled during active COVID-19.

This clone was seen only once. This chain links TRBV9 with TRBJ1-1; 8 nucleotides line up with TRBD1. Trimming took 4 bases from V and 0 from J; bases not matched to a gene: 14. The CDR3 runs 18 residues. CDR1 and CDR2 (germline): SGDLS, YYNGEE. CDR3 loop: CASSISPGQENMNTEAFF. The CDR3 nucleotides are TGTGCCAGCAGCATCTCCCCGGGACAGGAAAACATGAACACTGAAGCTTTCTTT.

The chain uses TRBV19 and TRBJ1-1, with 7 bases aligning to TRBD1. The junction had 6 bases not matched to a gene; V was cut back by 3 bases and J by 2 bases. This CDR3 has 15 amino acids. The germline V gene has CDR1 LNHDA and CDR2 SQIVND (reference sequence). The CDR3 DNA follows: TGTGCCAGTAGTATTGGCAGGGGGAGTAACACTGAAGCTTTCTTT. Translated, it gives CASSIGRGSNTEAFF. Full variable domain (remainder filled in from reference TRBV19 and TRBJ1-1): DGGITQSPKYLFRKEGQNVTLSCEQNLNHDAMYWYRQDPGQGLRLIYYSQIVNDFQKGDIAEGYSVSREKKESFPLTVTSAQKNPTAFYLCASSIGRGSNTEAFFGQGTRLTVV.

This rearrangement joins TRBV9 to TRBJ2-1; D unresolved. The V gene's germline CDR1 is SGDLS and CDR2 YYNGEE. The ends were cut back, 0 bases at V and 4 bases at J, with 11 bases in the middle. The CDR3 covers 15 residues. CDR3 amino acids: CASSVGTGLYNEQFF. The CDR3, as DNA: TGTGCCAGCAGCGTAGGCACTGGTCTTTACAATGAGCAGTTCTTC.

The chain links TRBV19 to TRBJ1-2, with D maybe TRBD1 (6 bases). The CDR3 extends over 17 amino acids. The ends were cut back, 9 bases at V and 4 bases at J, with 27 bases in the middle. CDR1 LNHDA and CDR2 SQIVND come from the germline V gene (reference sequence). CDR3 nucleotide sequence: TGTGCCAGCCAGCTCATGACAGGTGCTGAGGGGTTCTATGGCTACACCTTC. Translated: CASQLMTGAEGFYGYTF.

This chain connects TRBV6-2 or TRBV6-3 to TRBJ2-1, with D perhaps TRBD1 (6 bases). From germline, CDR1 is MNHEY and CDR2 SVGEGT. The CDR3 has 13 amino acids. V was pared by 4 bases and J by 6 bases, with 10 bases between. This chain's CDR3 is CASSFRGINEQFF. The DNA of the CDR3 is TGTGCCAGCAGTTTCAGGGGAATCAATGAGCAGTTCTTC.

This clone was detected only once. The chain has TRBV6-1 and TRBJ1-6; TRBD1 agrees at 8 bases. Germline lookup yields CDR1 MNHNS and CDR2 SASEGT. Losses at the gene ends were 4 bases for V and 9 bases for J; bases not matched to a gene: 11. The CDR3 length is 16 residues. CDR3 DNA sequence: TGTGCCAGCAGTGTCGGACAGGGAACTTTGGGTTCACCCCTCCACTTT. Translation gives CASSVGQGTLGSPLHF.

This clone was observed once. V usage is TRBV7-6 and J usage is TRBJ2-3; a possible D gene is TRBD1 (6 bases). The CDR3 runs 16 residues. Germline assignment: CDR1 SGHVS and CDR2 FNYEAQ. V was pared by 5 bases and J by 2 bases, with 17 bases between. CDR3 sequence (DNA): TGTGCCAGCAGCACCGGACAGAGAATTACCACAGATACGCAGTATTTT. The encoded protein is CASSTGQRITTDTQYF.

The chain has TRBV5-5 and TRBJ2-1, with TRBD2 matching 14 bases. This CDR3 is built from 17 residues. Germline V CDR1 and CDR2: SGHKS, YYEKEE (reference sequence). V was clipped by 3 bases and J by 7 bases; unmatched bases: 9. The CDR3 region is CASSYETSGRAGNEQFF. CDR3 in DNA: TGTGCCAGCAGCTACGAGACTAGCGGGAGGGCGGGAAATGAGCAGTTCTTC. The complete variable domain, with remaining parts taken from reference TRBV5-5 and TRBJ2-1, reads DAGVTQSPTHLIKTRGQQVTLRCSPISGHKSVSWYQQVLGQGPQFIFQYYEKEERGRGNFPDRFSARQFPNYSSELNVNALLLGDSALYLCASSYETSGRAGNEQFFGPGTRLTVL.

The rearrangement links TRBV18 to TRBJ1-1; possible D gene TRBD1, 6 bases. Germline V lookup: CDR1 KGHSH, CDR2 LQKENI. V lost 4 bases to trimming and J lost 5 bases, with 8 bases between them. The CDR3 is 12 amino acids. CDR3 in DNA: TGTGCCAGCTCACGGACAGTTACTGAAGCTTTCTTT. Encoded protein: CASSRTVTEAFF.

V usage is TRBV27 and J usage is TRBJ2-1, with 9 positions matching TRBD2. Germline values: CDR1 MNHEY, CDR2 SMNVEV (reference sequence). V gave up 10 bases and J gave up 4 bases; unmatched junction bases: 5. The CDR3 spans 13 residues. CDR3 amino acids: CATGLASYNEQFF. The DNA of the CDR3 is TGTGCCACCGGACTAGCGTCTTACAATGAGCAGTTCTTC.

This sequence joins TRBV5-4 and TRBJ2-1, with 11 bases aligning to TRBD2. Trimming cost V 3 bases and J 6 bases; bases outside gene matches: 5. CDR1 and CDR2 (germline): SGHNT, YYREEE (reference sequence). The CDR3 has 15 amino acids. The DNA for the CDR3 is TGTGCCAGCAGCTCCTTAGCGGGAGGGCTCAATGAGCAGTTCTTC. Translation: CASSSLAGGLNEQFF.

V and J are TRBV6-5 and TRBJ1-1, with D possibly matching TRBD1 (6 bases). CDR1 and CDR2 (germline): MNHEY, SVGAGI. The CDR3 length is 14 residues. The germline V and J ends were trimmed by 6 bases and 1 base, with 12 bases remaining between them. The CDR3 loop is CASSPRGRNTEAFF. CDR3 sequence (DNA): TGTGCCAGCAGCCCGCGGGGGCGGAACACTGAAGCTTTCTTT.